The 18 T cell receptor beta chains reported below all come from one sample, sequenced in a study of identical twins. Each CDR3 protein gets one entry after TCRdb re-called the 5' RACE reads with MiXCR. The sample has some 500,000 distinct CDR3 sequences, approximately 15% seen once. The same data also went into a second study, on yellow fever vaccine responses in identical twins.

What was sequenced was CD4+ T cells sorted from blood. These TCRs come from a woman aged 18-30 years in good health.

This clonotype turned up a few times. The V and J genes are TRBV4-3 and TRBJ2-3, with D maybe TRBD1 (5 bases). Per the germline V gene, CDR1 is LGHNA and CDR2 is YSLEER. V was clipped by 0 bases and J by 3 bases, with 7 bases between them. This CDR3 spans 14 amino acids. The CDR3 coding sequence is TGCGCCAGCAGCCAAGAAGGGGTAACAGATACGCAGTATTTT. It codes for CASSQEGVTDTQYF.

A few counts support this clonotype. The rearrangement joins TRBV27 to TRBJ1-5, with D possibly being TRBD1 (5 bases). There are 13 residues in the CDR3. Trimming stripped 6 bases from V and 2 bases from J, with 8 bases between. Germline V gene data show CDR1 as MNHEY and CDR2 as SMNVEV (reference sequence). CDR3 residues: CASRSGRNQPQHF. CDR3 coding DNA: TGTGCCAGCAGATCGGGGCGCAATCAGCCCCAGCATTTT.

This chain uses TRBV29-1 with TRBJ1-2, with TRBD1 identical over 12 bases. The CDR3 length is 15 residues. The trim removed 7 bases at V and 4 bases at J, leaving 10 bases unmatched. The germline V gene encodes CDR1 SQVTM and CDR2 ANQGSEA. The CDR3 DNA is TGCAGCGCTTTCAGTCCGGGACAGGGGGCCTATGGCTACACCTTC. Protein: CSAFSPGQGAYGYTF.

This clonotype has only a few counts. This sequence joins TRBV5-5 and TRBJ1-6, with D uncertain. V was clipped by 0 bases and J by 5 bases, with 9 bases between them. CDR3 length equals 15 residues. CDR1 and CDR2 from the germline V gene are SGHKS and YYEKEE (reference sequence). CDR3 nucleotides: TGTGCCAGCAGCTTGGGGCAGATGAATAATTCACCCCTCCACTTT. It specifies CASSLGQMNNSPLHF.

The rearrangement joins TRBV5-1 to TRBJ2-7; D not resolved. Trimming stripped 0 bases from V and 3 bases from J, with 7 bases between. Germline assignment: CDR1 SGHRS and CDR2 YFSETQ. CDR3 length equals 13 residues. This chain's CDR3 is CASSLVADYEQYF. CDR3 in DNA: TGCGCCAGCAGCTTGGTGGCAGACTACGAGCAGTACTTC.

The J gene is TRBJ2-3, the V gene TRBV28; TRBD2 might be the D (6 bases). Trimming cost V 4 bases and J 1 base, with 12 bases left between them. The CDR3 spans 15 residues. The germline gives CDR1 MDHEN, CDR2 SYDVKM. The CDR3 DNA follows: TGTGCCAGCAGTTCCGGAGGGCCGGGCACAGATACGCAGTATTTT. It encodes CASSSGGPGTDTQYF.

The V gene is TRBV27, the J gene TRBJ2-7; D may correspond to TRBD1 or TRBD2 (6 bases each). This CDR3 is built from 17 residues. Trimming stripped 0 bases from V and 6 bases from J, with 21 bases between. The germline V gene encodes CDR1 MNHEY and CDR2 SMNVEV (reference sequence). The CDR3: CASSLSKGGLGISEQYF. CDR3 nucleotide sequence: TGTGCCAGCAGTTTATCAAAAGGGGGGCTCGGGATCTCCGAGCAGTACTTC.

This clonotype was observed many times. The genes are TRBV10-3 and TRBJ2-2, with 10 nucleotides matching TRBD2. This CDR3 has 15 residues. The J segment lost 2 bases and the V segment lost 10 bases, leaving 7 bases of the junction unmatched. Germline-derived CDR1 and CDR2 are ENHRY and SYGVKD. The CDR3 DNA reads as TGTGCCACCCTTGTAGCGGGAGGAAACACCGGGGAGCTGTTTTTT. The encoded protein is CATLVAGGNTGELFF.

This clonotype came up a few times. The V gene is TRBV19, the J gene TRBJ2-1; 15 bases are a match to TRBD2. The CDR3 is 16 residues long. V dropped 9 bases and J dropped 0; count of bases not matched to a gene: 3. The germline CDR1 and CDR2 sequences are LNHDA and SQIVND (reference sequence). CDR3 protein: CASRTSGRGSYNEQFF. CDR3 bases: TGTGCCAGCCGGACTAGCGGGAGGGGCTCCTACAATGAGCAGTTCTTC.

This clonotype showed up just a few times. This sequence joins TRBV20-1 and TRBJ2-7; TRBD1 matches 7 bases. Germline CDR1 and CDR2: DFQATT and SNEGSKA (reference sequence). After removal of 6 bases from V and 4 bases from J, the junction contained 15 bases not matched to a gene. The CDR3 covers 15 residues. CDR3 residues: CSAEAKNRGRYEQYF. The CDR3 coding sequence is TGCAGTGCCGAAGCTAAGAACAGGGGACGGTACGAGCAGTACTTC.

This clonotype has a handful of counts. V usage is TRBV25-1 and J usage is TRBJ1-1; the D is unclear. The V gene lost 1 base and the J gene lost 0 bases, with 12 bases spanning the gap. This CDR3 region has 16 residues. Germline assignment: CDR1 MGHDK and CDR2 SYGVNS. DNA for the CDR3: TGTGCCAGCAGTGAATTTTGGAGGCAGATGAACACTGAAGCTTTCTTT. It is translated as CASSEFWRQMNTEAFF.

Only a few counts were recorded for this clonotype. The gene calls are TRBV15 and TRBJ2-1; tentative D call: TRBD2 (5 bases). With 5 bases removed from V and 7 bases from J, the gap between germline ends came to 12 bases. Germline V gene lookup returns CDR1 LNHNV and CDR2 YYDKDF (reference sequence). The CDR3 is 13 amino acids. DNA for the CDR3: TGTGCCACCAGCCCCGGGAATTGGAATGAGCAGTTCTTC. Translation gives CATSPGNWNEQFF.

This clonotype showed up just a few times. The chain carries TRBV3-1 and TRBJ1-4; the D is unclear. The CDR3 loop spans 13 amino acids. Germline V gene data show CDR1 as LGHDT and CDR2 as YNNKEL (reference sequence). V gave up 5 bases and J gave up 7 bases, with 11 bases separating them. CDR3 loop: CASSASGFEKLFF. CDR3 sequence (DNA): TGTGCCAGCAGCGCGTCGGGATTTGAAAAACTGTTTTTT.

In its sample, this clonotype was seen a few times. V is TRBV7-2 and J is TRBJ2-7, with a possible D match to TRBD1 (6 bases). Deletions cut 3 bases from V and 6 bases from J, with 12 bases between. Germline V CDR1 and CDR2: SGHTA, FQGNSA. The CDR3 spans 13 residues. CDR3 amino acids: CASSLGAGIEQYF. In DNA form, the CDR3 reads TGTGCCAGCAGCTTGGGGGCAGGTATCGAGCAGTACTTC.

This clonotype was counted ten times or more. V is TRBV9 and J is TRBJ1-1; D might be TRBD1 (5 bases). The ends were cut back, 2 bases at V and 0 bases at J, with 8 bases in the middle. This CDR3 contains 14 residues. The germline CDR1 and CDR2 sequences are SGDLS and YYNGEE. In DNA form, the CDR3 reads TGTGCCAGCAGCGTCGGGGACCTGAACACTGAAGCTTTCTTT. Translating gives CASSVGDLNTEAFF.

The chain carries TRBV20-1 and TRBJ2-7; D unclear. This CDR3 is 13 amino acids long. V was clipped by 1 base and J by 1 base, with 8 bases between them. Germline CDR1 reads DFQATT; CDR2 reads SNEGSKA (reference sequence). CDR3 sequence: CSARGVGSYEQYF. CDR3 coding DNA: TGCAGTGCTAGAGGGGTAGGGTCCTACGAGCAGTACTTC.

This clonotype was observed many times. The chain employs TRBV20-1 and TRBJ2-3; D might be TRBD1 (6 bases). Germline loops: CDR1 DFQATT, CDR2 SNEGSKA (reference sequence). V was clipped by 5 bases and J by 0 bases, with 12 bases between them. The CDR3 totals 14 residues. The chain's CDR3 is CSAYLQGSTDTQYF. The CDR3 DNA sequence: TGCAGTGCTTACCTACAGGGAAGCACAGATACGCAGTATTTT.

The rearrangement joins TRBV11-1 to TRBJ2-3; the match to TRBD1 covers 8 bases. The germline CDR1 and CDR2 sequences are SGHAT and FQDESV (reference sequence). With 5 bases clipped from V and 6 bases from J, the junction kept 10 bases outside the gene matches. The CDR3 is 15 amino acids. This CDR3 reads CASSARDRPGDTQYF. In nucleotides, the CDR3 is TGTGCCAGCAGCGCAAGGGACAGGCCAGGGGATACGCAGTATTTT.